This T cell receptor beta chain was sequenced in a study of brain T cells in children with intractable seizures. Findings and limits, study-wide: Only CDR3 sequence similarity suggested viral specificity, without known HCMV serostatus.

Sequencing used immunoSEQ multiplex PCR; TCRdb keeps in-frame clones, though not all of them. The sample lists about 340,000 clones, roughly 92% seen once, with 4.5% to 7% in the top ten. On this clone itself: Its antigen remains unknown.

This sample's time point: blood from clinic visit 5 months post-surgery; TSC patient then seizure free. Surgery cases with the highest brain T cell transcript signatures were chosen for sequencing. Before surgery, patients took at least one anti-epileptic drug. The clonotype originates from a boy younger than two with tuberous sclerosis and intractable seizures. Sequenced material: peripheral blood, taken more than 4 months after surgery.

This chain's CDR3 is CASRTGQGFGSGELFF. For the CDR3, the DNA is TGTGCCAGCAGGACGGGACAGGGATTTGGCTCCGGGGAGCTGTTTTTT. This sequence joins TRBV7-2 and TRBJ2-2; 9 positions agree with TRBD1. Germline CDR1 is SGHTA and CDR2 is FQGNSA. This CDR3 region has 16 residues. Trimming removed 6 bases from V and 6 bases from J; junction bases left unmatched: 11.